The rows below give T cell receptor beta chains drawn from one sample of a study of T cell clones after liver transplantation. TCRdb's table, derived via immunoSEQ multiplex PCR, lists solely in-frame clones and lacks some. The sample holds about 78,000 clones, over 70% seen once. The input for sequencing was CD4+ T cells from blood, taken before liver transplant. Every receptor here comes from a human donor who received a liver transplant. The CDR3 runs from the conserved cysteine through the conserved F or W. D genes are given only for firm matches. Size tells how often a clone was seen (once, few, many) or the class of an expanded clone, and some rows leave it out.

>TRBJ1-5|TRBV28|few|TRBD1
TGTGCCAGCAGCTCTCAGGGGGCCTCTTATCAGCCCCAGCATTTT
CASSSQGASYQPQHF
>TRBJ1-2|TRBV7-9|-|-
TGTGCCAGCAGCTTAACAGGGCTTAATGGCTACACCTTC
CASSLTGLNGYTF
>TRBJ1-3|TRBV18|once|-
TGTGCCAGCTCACCCCAGGGGTACTCTGGAAACACCATATATTTT
CASSPQGYSGNTIYF
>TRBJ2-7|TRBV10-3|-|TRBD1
TGTGCCATCAGTGCAGGGACAGGGCCCTACGAGCAGTACTTC
CAISAGTGPYEQYF
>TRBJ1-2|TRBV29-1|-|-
TGCAGCGGGGGGACACGAAACTATGGCTACACCTTC
CSGGTRNYGYTF
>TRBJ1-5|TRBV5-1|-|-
TGCGCCAGCAGCTTGGGGGACTATGGTCAGCCCCAGCATTTT
CASSLGDYGQPQHF
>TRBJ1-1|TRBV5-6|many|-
TGTGCCAGCAGCGCCCTAAGGACTGAAGCTTTCTTT
CASSALRTEAFF
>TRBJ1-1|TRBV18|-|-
TGTGCCAGCTCACCCGCGTCGGGCAGGCCGAACACTGAAGCTTTCTTT
CASSPASGRPNTEAFF
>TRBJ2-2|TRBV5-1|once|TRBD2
TGCGCCAGCAGCTCTGGAGTGGGACTAGCGGGAGTCCGGAAAAGGGGCACCGGGGAGCTGTTTTTT
CASSSGVGLAGVRKRGTGELFF
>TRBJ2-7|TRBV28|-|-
TGTGCCAGCAGCGTACAGGGACGGGAGCAGTACTTC
CASSVQGREQYF
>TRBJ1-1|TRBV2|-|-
TGTGCCAGTGAGGGTAATGCTGAAGCTTTCTTT
CASEGNAEAFF
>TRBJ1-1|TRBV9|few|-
TGTGCCAGCAGCGTAATTACAGGGAGAGCTGAAGCTTTCTTT
CASSVITGRAEAFF
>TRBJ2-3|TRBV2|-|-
TGTGCCAGCAGTGTTTCAAGTTTGGAGACAGATACGCAGTATTTT
CASSVSSLETDTQYF
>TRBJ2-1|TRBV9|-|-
TGTGCCAGCAGCGTAGGAGACTTCTACAATGAGCAGTTCTTC
CASSVGDFYNEQFF
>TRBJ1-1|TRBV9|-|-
TGTGCCAGCAGCTTAAATCCCGGGGAGGGCACTGAAGCTTTCTTT
CASSLNPGEGTEAFF
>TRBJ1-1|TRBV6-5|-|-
TGTGCCAGCAGTTACACGGACAGTGGGGACACTGAAGCTTTCTTT
CASSYTDSGDTEAFF